This paragraph covers one T cell receptor beta chain sequence. These data come from a study of blood T cell repertoires in COVID-19. Study in general: Sample material is recorded as cDNA or gDNA derived from T cells, B-cell-depleted T cells, or PBMCs.

Methods used by the authors: Amplifying reference gene primers gave estimates of nucleated cell counts. Assay used: immunoSEQ multiplex PCR; TCRdb lists only in-frame clones, some missing. The V and J calls and clone size are taken from that table; D and trimming were inferred from the DNA. The sample carries some 100,000 clones, around 87% recorded once. CDR3 length: 15 amino acids. V shed 5 bases, J shed 7 bases, and the junction held 10 bases outside the gene matches. Looked up from germline, CDR1 is SGHTA and CDR2 is FQGNSA. The specimen sequenced was peripheral blood. The receptor's source is a human donor in a cohort sampled during active COVID-19. The J gene is TRBJ1-4, the V gene TRBV7-2; 7 nucleotides match TRBD1. The CDR3 nucleotides read TGTGCCAGCAGCCCTAGGACAGGTTTTACTGAAAAACTGTTTTTT. Translation: CASSPRTGFTEKLFF.